The rows below give T cell receptor beta chains drawn from one sample of a study of T cell repertoires in aging, cancer and after chemotherapy. TCRdb called the multiplex PCR reads again in MiXCR, with one record for every CDR3 protein. Among about 1,500 distinct CDR3 sequences listed, approximately 54% were seen once. The sequenced material came from blood. Receptor source: a human donor with a blood cancer. The CDR3 runs from the conserved cysteine through the conserved F or W. A D gene is named only where the DNA matches it firmly.

d_call,j_call,v_call,cdr3_aa
NA,TRBJ1-2,TRBV10-3,CAISGQTQEIYGYTF
TRBD2,TRBJ2-1,TRBV6-4,CASSASGGNEQFF
TRBD1,TRBJ1-5,TRBV6-5,CASSEAGTAQPQHF
NA,TRBJ2-2,TRBV6-5,CASSYDRVYTGELFF
TRBD1,TRBJ2-7,TRBV6-2/TRBV6-3,CASSPGTGPYEQYF
NA,TRBJ1-6,TRBV5-5,CASSLDVDNSPLHF
TRBD1,TRBJ1-6,TRBV5-5,CASSLGNRGNSPLHF
TRBD1,TRBJ2-3,TRBV5-5,CASSLQQGAKTDTQYF
NA,TRBJ2-1,TRBV15,CATSRDLVNEQFF
NA,TRBJ2-3,TRBV6-5,CAIAGGDRSLGTQYF
TRBD2,TRBJ2-1,TRBV6-2/TRBV6-3,CASRPLAGGRFF
NA,TRBJ2-6,TRBV12-3/TRBV12-4,CASSFSGTEYVLTF
NA,TRBJ2-1,TRBV11-2,CASSLVQGPNEQFF
TRBD2,TRBJ2-3,TRBV15,CATSSGRGGPTDTQYF
NA,TRBJ1-6,TRBV27,CASRQANSPLHF
TRBD2,TRBJ2-2,TRBV5-1,CASSLGLAGGQNTGELFF
TRBD1,TRBJ2-2,TRBV29-1,CSVQGYRTGELFF
TRBD1,TRBJ2-7,TRBV7-6,CASSSDRASEQYF
NA,TRBJ2-4,TRBV30,CAWSPPSNIQYF
TRBD2,TRBJ2-7,TRBV20-1,CCLGRGGTEQYF
TRBD2,TRBJ2-3,TRBV6-4,CASSGRGDHTDTQYF
TRBD2,TRBJ2-5,TRBV7-2,CASSRSQRIRGGQETQYF
NA,TRBJ1-3,TRBV7-6,CASSYLDPLGGKGNTIYF
TRBD2,TRBJ2-3,TRBV6-5,CAIGGGDRGDTQYF
NA,TRBJ1-1,TRBV12-3/TRBV12-4,CASSAQYTEAFF
NA,TRBJ2-7,TRBV6-1,CASTSAEAHEQYF
TRBD2,TRBJ2-1,TRBV6-2/TRBV6-3,CASSYPAGEGNEQFF
NA,TRBJ1-2,TRBV30,CAWTQNPNYGYTF
NA,TRBJ2-2,TRBV12-3/TRBV12-4,CASSSMADNTGELFF
NA,TRBJ1-5,TRBV14,CASSLAPDQPQHF
NA,TRBJ1-2,TRBV20-1,CNARAGRGRDGYTF
NA,TRBJ2-7,TRBV10-3,CAVLIRGSYEQYF
NA,TRBJ1-1,TRBV28,CATHPIVTEAFF
NA,TRBJ2-7,TRBV20-1,CSARGDTTYEQYF
TRBD1,TRBJ2-7,TRBV4-1,CASSYSQGADKQYF
TRBD2,TRBJ2-1,TRBV6-4,CASSLAGESNEQFF
NA,TRBJ2-1,TRBV13,CASSLLAPYNEQFF
NA,TRBJ2-7,TRBV5-1,CASSFGEAGSEQYF
NA,TRBJ1-1,TRBV11-2,CASARGASTEAFF
NA,TRBJ2-7,TRBV6-5,CASSRTPTFEQYF
TRBD1,TRBJ2-7,TRBV7-2,CASSPRGRGRRGEQYF
NA,TRBJ2-1,TRBV7-6,CASSGTAKGNEQFF
TRBD2,TRBJ2-7,TRBV6-1,CASSASGSSYEQYF
NA,TRBJ2-5,TRBV29-1,CSVEDRQAQETQYF
NA,TRBJ1-1,TRBV29-1,CSVETTVREAFF
NA,TRBJ1-2,TRBV20-1,CSARRGSANYGYTF
NA,TRBJ2-7,TRBV5-4,CASSLRGYEQYF
NA,TRBJ2-1,TRBV6-6,CASSYARKPYNEQFF